A single sample is the source of the 18 T cell receptor beta chains below, sequenced in a study of T cell responses to AZD1222 COVID-19 vaccine. Assay used: immunoSEQ multiplex PCR; TCRdb lists only in-frame clones, some missing. The sample has about 160,000 clones; 90% to 95% are singletons. Sequenced material: peripheral blood, taken on day 0 of AZD1222 vaccination. Receptor source: an adult in good health.

The chain couples TRBV27 to TRBJ2-7; TRBD2 agrees at 13 bases. The CDR3 totals 12 residues. Germline V CDR1 and CDR2: MNHEY, SMNVEV (reference sequence). V shed 6 bases and J 7 bases; nucleotides not matched to a gene: 0. The CDR3 region is CASRGLAGEQYF. The CDR3 DNA reads TGTGCCAGCAGGGGACTAGCGGGGGAGCAGTACTTC.

The genes are TRBV9 and TRBJ1-1; no firm D call. The CDR3 totals 13 residues. Trimming cost V 3 bases and J 6 bases, with 12 bases left between them. The germline gives CDR1 SGDLS, CDR2 YYNGEE. CDR3 DNA: TGTGCCAGCAGCGCCACTGACGGTTCTGAAGCTTTCTTT. It translates to CASSATDGSEAFF.

V is TRBV5-6 and J is TRBJ2-7, with D possibly matching TRBD1 (6 bases). The germline V gene has CDR1 SGHDT and CDR2 YYEEEE. Trimming shortened V by 2 bases and J by 6 bases, and 12 bases separated the two germline ends. The CDR3 spans 13 residues. In DNA form, the CDR3 reads TGTGCCAGCAGCTTTGCACAGGGCGGCGAGCAGTACTTC. It is translated as CASSFAQGGEQYF.

The chain has TRBV3-1 (or the pseudogene TRBV3-2) and TRBJ2-5, with a possible D match to TRBD1 (5 bases). CDR1 LGHDT and CDR2 YNNKEL come from the germline V gene (reference sequence). Trimming cost V 7 bases and J 5 bases, with 8 bases left between them. The CDR3 extends over 11 amino acids. The CDR3 DNA is TGTGCCAGCACCCCAGGGGAGACCCAGTACTTC. Residues: CASTPGETQYF.

The CDR3 DNA reads as TGTGCCAGCAGCCTCCCCGTGTTTCCCTACGAGCAGTACTTC. This codes for CASSLPVFPYEQYF. The chain employs TRBV14 and TRBJ2-7; D gene unclear. The germline CDR1 and CDR2 sequences are SGHDN and FVKESK. CDR3 length equals 14 residues. The V gene lost 4 bases and the J gene lost 2 bases, with 12 bases spanning the gap.

This chain links TRBV19 with TRBJ1-1; 7 bases are shared with TRBD1. The V gene's germline CDR1 is LNHDA and CDR2 SQIVND (reference sequence). The CDR3 has 13 residues. The trim removed 3 bases at V and 6 bases at J, leaving 4 bases unmatched. The CDR3 DNA sequence: TGTGCCAGTAGTATCCTGGGGACAGCTGAAGCTTTCTTT. This codes for CASSILGTAEAFF.

The chain uses TRBV19 and TRBJ2-3; the D is unclear. The CDR3 extends over 15 amino acids. Germline assignment: CDR1 LNHDA and CDR2 SQIVND (reference sequence). The V end was cut by 4 bases, the J end by 0 bases, with 11 bases between. CDR3 residues: CASSTHTESTDTQYF. The CDR3 nucleotides are TGTGCCAGTAGTACCCATACGGAAAGCACAGATACGCAGTATTTT.

The genes are TRBV28 and TRBJ1-1; D remains unclear. This CDR3 is 13 amino acids long. V was shortened by 3 bases and J by 7 bases, with 12 bases between the two germline ends. Germline V gives CDR1 MDHEN, CDR2 SYDVKM. The chain's CDR3 is CASSFVRHGEAFF. The CDR3 DNA reads TGTGCCAGCAGTTTTGTACGGCACGGTGAAGCTTTCTTT.

The rearrangement joins TRBV7-9 to TRBJ2-1; a possible D gene is TRBD2 (6 bases). The CDR3 has 14 residues. In germline, CDR1 is SEHNR, CDR2 FQNEAQ (reference sequence). The germline V and J ends were trimmed by 2 bases and 6 bases, with 11 bases remaining between them. The CDR3 DNA reads as TGTGCCAGCAGCTTACCACTAGCAGTCAATGAGCAGTTCTTC. As protein: CASSLPLAVNEQFF.

V usage is TRBV5-6 and J usage is TRBJ2-4; no clear D gene. With 3 bases removed from V and 3 bases from J, the gap between germline ends came to 4 bases. The CDR3 has 12 amino acids. CDR1 and CDR2 (germline): SGHDT, YYEEEE. The CDR3 coding sequence is TGTGCCAGCAGCTATAGCAAAAACATTCAGTACTTC. As protein: CASSYSKNIQYF.

The chain employs TRBV29-1 and TRBJ2-3; TRBD2 agrees at 9 bases. J lost 3 bases, V lost 6 bases, and 4 bases had no gene match. From germline, CDR1 is SQVTM and CDR2 ANQGSEA. There are 13 residues in the CDR3. This chain's CDR3 is CSVSGRITDTQYF. The CDR3 DNA reads as TGCAGCGTCAGCGGGAGGATAACAGATACGCAGTATTTT.

The CDR3, as DNA: TGTGCCAGCAGCCAAGGACTTTTGAGCTCCTACAATGAGCAGTTCTTC. Protein product: CASSQGLLSSYNEQFF. The chain employs TRBV14 and TRBJ2-1, with D unresolved. Germline V gene lookup returns CDR1 SGHDN and CDR2 FVKESK. The CDR3 covers 16 residues. The V and J ends lost 1 base and 0 bases respectively, with 10 bases between them.

The gene calls are TRBV14 and TRBJ1-1; perhaps TRBD1 as D (6 bases). Germline loops: CDR1 SGHDN, CDR2 FVKESK. The CDR3 has 13 amino acids. V was shortened by 4 bases and J by 0 bases, with 6 bases between the two germline ends. The CDR3 nucleotides read TGTGCCAGCAGCCCAGGGGTGAACACTGAAGCTTTCTTT. It yields the protein CASSPGVNTEAFF.

The chain recombines TRBV7-2 with TRBJ2-7; 8 nucleotides line up with TRBD1. Germline V gives CDR1 SGHTA, CDR2 FQGNSA. This CDR3 region has 14 residues. The V and J ends lost 2 bases and 5 bases, in that order; junction bases with no gene match: 5. CDR3 region: CASSLSRGRDEQYF. CDR3 sequence (DNA): TGTGCCAGCAGCTTATCCAGGGGGCGCGACGAGCAGTACTTC.

The rearrangement joins TRBV11-2 to TRBJ2-5; 7 bases are shared with TRBD2. Trimming took 5 bases from V and 0 from J; bases not matched to a gene: 6. The CDR3 is made up of 15 amino acids. Germline CDR1 is SGHAT and CDR2 is FQNNGV. This chain's CDR3 is CASSPTGTNQETQYF. The CDR3 DNA sequence: TGTGCCAGCAGCCCGACCGGGACTAACCAAGAGACCCAGTACTTC.

This clone has a handful of counts. The chain is built from TRBV28 and TRBJ1-3; D unclear. The CDR3 sequence is 16 residues long. Germline loops: CDR1 MDHEN, CDR2 SYDVKM. Trimming shortened V by 7 bases and J by 4 bases, and 20 bases separated the two germline ends. CDR3 bases: TGTGCCAGCACCTCCCTTTGGGGAGGGAAGGGAAACACCATATATTTT. Translation: CASTSLWGGKGNTIYF.

This clone was detected only a few times. The rearrangement joins TRBV28 to TRBJ2-5; D unclear. V lost 5 bases to trimming and J lost 5 bases, with 18 bases between them. The CDR3 consists of 15 residues. Germline CDR1 and CDR2: MDHEN and SYDVKM. CDR3 bases: TGTGCCAGCAGTCGTCCTACTGGGTTTCACGAGACCCAGTACTTC. Protein sequence: CASSRPTGFHETQYF.

This clone was recorded only once. This chain connects TRBV5-1 to TRBJ1-5; a possible D gene is TRBD1 (5 bases). Germline V gene data show CDR1 as SGHRS and CDR2 as YFSETQ. Trimming removed 4 bases from V and 5 bases from J, with 16 bases in between. This CDR3 has 15 amino acids. The CDR3 DNA sequence: TGCGCCAGCAGCCTGGATGGGACGGGGTATCAGCCCCAGCATTTT. Translated: CASSLDGTGYQPQHF. The variable domain in full, completed from reference TRBV5-1 and TRBJ1-5, reads KAGVTQTPRYLIKTRGQQVTLSCSPISGHRSVSWYQQTPGQGLQFLFEYFSETQRNKGNFPGRFSGRQFSNSRSEMNVSTLELGDSALYLCASSLDGTGYQPQHFGDGTRLSIL.